The clone carrying this TCR beta chain came up many times. As yet, its antigen is unknown. TCRdb re-called the reads through MiXCR, storing one row per CDR3 protein. The sample yields about a million distinct CDR3 sequences, around 32% seen once. The junction had 8 bases not matched to a gene; V was cut back by 5 bases and J by 3 bases. Germline V gene data show CDR1 as SEHNR and CDR2 as FQNEAQ (reference sequence). The CDR3 runs to 15 residues. The sample comes from a study of T cell repertoires in cytomegalovirus infection. Study results and limitations: Cumulative public TCR beta family frequency identified carriers of CMV plus the relevant HLA.

The source material was cultured CD8+ T cells from PBMCs, sampled from culture after CMV antigen stimulation. The chain links TRBV7-9 to TRBJ1-1; TRBD1 matches 8 bases. The clonotype comes from a human donor in good health (CMV status not recorded). Some clones in this sample may be carry-over from other donors' samples. This chain's CDR3 is CASSLKTGADTEAFF. For the CDR3, the DNA is TGTGCCAGCAGCCTTAAGACAGGGGCGGACACTGAAGCTTTCTTT.